This T cell receptor (beta chain) appears in the sequencing data of a study of cytomegalovirus exposure and HLA in healthy donors. The PCR contained 60 Vbeta and 13 Jbeta primers. Per the authors' pipeline: Per a later analysis, the number of unique TCR beta chains was about 80 million, of which 9 million to 12 million were shared. The table came from immunoSEQ multiplex PCR; TCRdb's copy has only in-frame clones and leaves some out. The V and J calls and the clone size are those of that table, but D and trimming were determined from the DNA. The sample includes 200,000 or so clones, over 75% seen only once; the top ten take around 0.1%. Germline CDR1 reads KGHSH; CDR2 reads LQKENI. There are 12 residues in the CDR3. V was cut by 4 bases and J by 6 bases, with 8 bases left in between. The sample holds one count of this clone.

The receptor was derived from a boy aged 2 to 10 in good health and CMV-seronegative. The J gene is TRBJ2-3, the V gene TRBV18; weak D call: TRBD1 (6 bases). Input material: PBMCs. CDR3 bases: TGTGCCAGCTCACGCGACAGGGATACGCAGTATTTT. It yields the protein CASSRDRDTQYF.